Each of the 30 T cell receptor beta chains below was sequenced from the same sample in a study of breast tumors, draining lymph nodes, adjacent tissues (TCRdb year 2016). The method behind the library was multiplex PCR. Sequencing was carried out with an Illumina HiSeq 2000. Through fastp at Q25 and MiXCR, TCRdb rebuilt clones from the public reads, retaining in-frame beta chains. Rows are unified per CDR3 protein, each entry keeping the most common DNA and genes. This sample lists around 130,000 distinct CDR3 sequences; roughly 21% were detected once. Roughly 3.5% of the sample goes to the ten largest clones. Lymph node samples came from the axillary draining lymph nodes of breast cancer patients. Source material: axillary lymph node tissue. Receptors were obtained from a female donor with breast cancer. Some clones in this sample may be carry-over from other donors' samples.

The table lists this clonotype with many counts. This chain links TRBV20-1 with TRBJ2-5; 11 bases agree with TRBD2. Germline V gene lookup returns CDR1 DFQATT and CDR2 SNEGSKA (reference sequence). This CDR3 is 14 amino acids long. V dropped 6 bases and J dropped 4; count of bases not matched to a gene: 7. The chain's CDR3 is CSAPLAGVGETQYF. CDR3 DNA: TGCAGTGCACCACTAGCGGGGGTCGGAGAGACCCAGTACTTC.

Ten or more counts support this clonotype. The V gene is TRBV10-3, the J gene TRBJ2-3, with D possibly TRBD2 on 7 matching bases. The germline V gene encodes CDR1 ENHRY and CDR2 SYGVKD. V was cut by 2 bases and J by 5 bases, with 14 bases left in between. This CDR3 comprises 15 residues. Written as DNA, the CDR3 is TGTGCCATCAGTGAGATTGGCGGGGGCGAAGATACGCAGTATTTT. Protein sequence: CAISEIGGGEDTQYF.

This clonotype has at least ten counts. V is TRBV5-6 and J is TRBJ1-2; TRBD1 matches 9 bases. Germline assignment: CDR1 SGHDT and CDR2 YYEEEE. The CDR3 covers 15 residues. V was clipped by 3 bases and J by 6 bases; unmatched bases: 9. In DNA, the CDR3 is TGTGCCAGCAGCTCGTTTACAGGGGGCCCACATGGCTACACCTTC. Translation gives CASSSFTGGPHGYTF. The full variable domain, its missing parts supplied by reference TRBV5-6 and TRBJ1-2, is DAGVTQSPTHLIKTRGQQVTLRCSPKSGHDTVSWYQQALGQGPQFIFQYYEEEERQRGNFPDRFSGHQFPNYSSELNVNALLLGDSALYLCASSSFTGGPHGYTFGSGTRLTVV.

This clonotype was recorded at least ten times. The chain has TRBV7-9 and TRBJ2-3; D uncertain. Trimming took off 5 bases at V and 2 bases at J, with 11 bases between the two ends. The V gene's germline CDR1 is SEHNR and CDR2 FQNEAQ (reference sequence). CDR3 size: 14 residues. This CDR3 is CASSRVPPTDTQYF. The CDR3, as DNA: TGTGCCAGCAGCCGGGTTCCACCCACAGATACGCAGTATTTT.

This clonotype showed up many times. This chain uses TRBV24-1 with TRBJ2-3; the D call may be TRBD1 or TRBD2 (6 bases each). Germline lookup yields CDR1 KGHDR and CDR2 SFDVKD. V was cut by 6 bases and J by 1 base, with 13 bases left in between. The CDR3 length is 15 residues. For the CDR3, the DNA is TGTGCCACCAGTTTGGAGGGGGATGGCACAGATACGCAGTATTTT. Encoded protein: CATSLEGDGTDTQYF.

This clonotype came up many times. The J gene is TRBJ1-6, the V gene TRBV30, with D unclear. Looked up from germline, CDR1 is GTSNPN and CDR2 is SVGIG (reference sequence). V was cut by 3 bases and J by 0 bases, with 9 bases left in between. The length of the CDR3 is 15 residues. The CDR3 DNA reads TGTGCCTGGAGGACCTTGAGCTCCTATAATTCACCCCTCCACTTT. Translating gives CAWRTLSSYNSPLHF.

This clonotype was recorded many times. The V and J genes are TRBV2 and TRBJ1-6; D perhaps matches TRBD1 (5 bases). This CDR3 has 15 residues. CDR1 SNHLY and CDR2 FYNNEI come from the germline V gene. V gave up 4 bases and J gave up 4 bases, with 11 bases separating them. For the CDR3, the DNA is TGTGCCAGCAGTGTAGGAGGACAATATAATTCACCCCTCCACTTT. As protein: CASSVGGQYNSPLHF.

In regard to this clonotype: Possible read error: a much larger clone is one base away. V is TRBV30 and J is TRBJ2-1, with 9 bases matching TRBD2. The CDR3 covers 13 residues. Germline V lookup: CDR1 GTSNPN, CDR2 SVGIG (reference sequence). Losses at the gene ends were 3 bases for V and 8 bases for J; bases not matched to a gene: 5. The CDR3 here is CAWRVAGDDEQFF. The CDR3 DNA reads TGTGCCTGGAGGGTAGCGGGGGACGATGAGCAGTTCTTC.

This clonotype was seen at least ten times. The rearrangement joins TRBV15 to TRBJ2-5, with a possible D match to TRBD2 (5 bases). The length of the CDR3 is 17 residues. V was clipped by 3 bases and J by 1 base, with 18 bases between them. Germline V gene lookup returns CDR1 LNHNV and CDR2 YYDKDF (reference sequence). CDR3 bases: TGTGCCACCAGCAGGGAGGATGAACTAGGCCCCCAAGAGACCCAGTACTTC. Its protein is CATSREDELGPQETQYF.

In the case of this clonotype: A much larger clone differs by one base, so this may be a read error. The rearrangement joins TRBV2 to TRBJ2-5, with 9 bases identical to TRBD2. The junction had 7 bases not matched to a gene; V was cut back by 6 bases and J by 5 bases. The CDR3 consists of 14 residues. The germline CDR1 and CDR2 sequences are SNHLY and FYNNEI. The DNA of the CDR3 is TGTGCCAGCAGGGGGGCTAGCGGGGTGGAGACCCAGTACTTC. Its protein product is CASRGASGVETQYF.

With regard to this clonotype: This may be a read error, as it is one base from a much larger clone. This chain joins TRBV6-6 and TRBJ1-2, with D unclear. The CDR3 is 14 amino acids. CDR1 is MNHNY and CDR2 is SVGAGI in the germline V gene (reference sequence). CDR3 region: CAGSYPGWNYGYTF. The CDR3 region has the DNA TGTGCCGGCAGTTACCCGGGTTGGAACTATGGCTACACCTTC.

Points on this clonotype: A read error is possible here, since a much larger clone lies one base away. The rearrangement joins TRBV19 to TRBJ1-5; D perhaps matches TRBD1 (5 bases). The V gene's germline CDR1 is LNHDA and CDR2 SQIVND (reference sequence). V was cut by 6 bases and J by 2 bases, with 11 bases left in between. CDR3 length: 14 amino acids. In DNA, the CDR3 is TGTGCCAGTAGGGTGTTGGGGGGCAATCAGCCCCAGCATTTT. It yields the protein CASRVLGGNQPQHF. The full variable domain, completed using reference TRBV19 and TRBJ1-5, is DGGITQSPKYLFRKEGQNVTLSCEQNLNHDAMYWYRQDPGQGLRLIYYSQIVNDFQKGDIAEGYSVSREKKESFPLTVTSAQKNPTAFYLCASRVLGGNQPQHFGDGTRLSIL.

This clonotype appeared many times. CDR3 sequence: CASLGQGGRYQPQHF. The DNA for the CDR3 is TGTGCCAGCCTAGGGCAAGGGGGCCGGTACCAGCCCCAGCATTTT. The J gene is TRBJ1-5, the V gene TRBV6-1; 7 nucleotides align to TRBD1. CDR3 length: 15 residues. The germline gives CDR1 MNHNS, CDR2 SASEGT. The V gene end was trimmed by 8 bases and the J gene end by 7 bases; junction bases not matched to a gene: 14.

This clonotype was counted a few times. The gene calls are TRBV30 and TRBJ1-4; TRBD1 might be the D (5 bases). With 2 bases removed from V and 4 bases from J, the gap between germline ends came to 8 bases. Germline loops: CDR1 GTSNPN, CDR2 SVGIG (reference sequence). CDR3 size: 13 residues. Here the CDR3 DNA reads TGTGCCTGGAGTTTTGGGGGTAATGAAAAACTGTTTTTT. Amino acid sequence: CAWSFGGNEKLFF.

This clonotype showed up many times. The chain employs TRBV19 and TRBJ2-7; 11 positions agree with TRBD1. Germline loops: CDR1 LNHDA, CDR2 SQIVND (reference sequence). V shed 7 bases and J 1 base; nucleotides not matched to a gene: 6. The CDR3 runs to 15 residues. CDR3 sequence: CASTPGTGGSYEQYF. CDR3 coding DNA: TGTGCCAGTACCCCTGGGACAGGGGGTTCCTACGAGCAGTACTTC. The complete variable domain, with remaining parts taken from reference TRBV19 and TRBJ2-7, reads DGGITQSPKYLFRKEGQNVTLSCEQNLNHDAMYWYRQDPGQGLRLIYYSQIVNDFQKGDIAEGYSVSREKKESFPLTVTSAQKNPTAFYLCASTPGTGGSYEQYFGPGTRLTVT.

In regard to this clonotype: One end of the junction varies from germline; a read error may be responsible. This sequence joins TRBV20-1 and TRBJ2-4; unclear D gene. This CDR3 has 12 residues. Per the germline V gene, CDR1 is DFQATT and CDR2 is SNEGSKA (reference sequence). The DNA for the CDR3 is TGCAGTGCCCCAGAGGCCAAAAACATTCGGTACTTC. Its protein product is CSAPEAKNIRYF.

This clonotype occurred many times. This chain connects TRBV20-1 to TRBJ1-5; D not resolved. The V gene's germline CDR1 is DFQATT and CDR2 SNEGSKA (reference sequence). V was clipped by 3 bases and J by 2 bases, with 14 bases between them. This CDR3 spans 15 amino acids. The CDR3 bases are TGCAGTGCTAGTGCGTCAGGTTGGGGCAATCAGCCCCAGCATTTT. Protein sequence: CSASASGWGNQPQHF.

This clonotype was observed many times. V is TRBV4-1 and J is TRBJ1-6, with D unclear. The V end was cut by 0 bases, the J end by 2 bases, with 8 bases between. In germline, CDR1 is MGHRA, CDR2 YSYEKL. The CDR3 runs to 16 residues. CDR3 sequence: CASSQDPGTYNSPLHF. In DNA form, the CDR3 reads TGCGCCAGCAGCCAAGATCCGGGGACCTATAATTCACCCCTCCACTTT.

The chain carries TRBV18 and TRBJ2-5; D is ambiguous. CDR1 and CDR2 from the germline V gene are KGHSH and LQKENI. CDR3 length: 15 amino acids. Trimming removed 4 bases at V and 5 bases at J, with 17 bases between. CDR3 region: CASSQGLTARETQYF. In nucleotides, the CDR3 is TGTGCCAGCTCACAGGGTCTCACGGCCAGGGAGACCCAGTACTTC.

In its sample, this clonotype was seen many times. J is TRBJ1-2 and V is TRBV6-1; TRBD1 agrees at 7 bases. Germline V gene sequence: CDR1 MNHNS, CDR2 SASEGT. The CDR3 loop spans 15 amino acids. The V segment lost 11 bases and the J segment 5 bases; nucleotides outside the gene matches: 17. DNA for the CDR3: TGTGCCTCCACCCTGGTAGGGGGCTACATTTATGGCTACACCTTC. It codes for CASTLVGGYIYGYTF.

Comments on this clonotype: Compared with germline, one end of the junction differs, possibly owing to a read error. The V gene is TRBV5-5, the J gene TRBJ2-4, with 9 bases fitting TRBD2. The CDR3 length is 16 residues. CDR1 is SGHKS, CDR2 YYEKEE, per germline (reference sequence). The CDR3 DNA reads as TGTGCCGGCAGCTTCTATAGCGGGGGCTCTGATGACATTCAGTACTTC. Amino acid sequence: CAGSFYSGGSDDIQYF.

This clonotype was observed at least ten times. The genes are TRBV20-1 and TRBJ1-4; perhaps TRBD1 as D (5 bases). V lost 1 base to trimming and J lost 5 bases, with 8 bases between them. The CDR3 contains 13 residues. From germline, CDR1 is DFQATT and CDR2 SNEGSKA (reference sequence). The CDR3 reads CSARGGGNEKLFF. DNA of the CDR3: TGCAGTGCTAGAGGGGGGGGGAATGAAAAACTGTTTTTT.

Points on this clonotype: Possible read error: a much larger clone is one base away. The rearrangement uses TRBV28 and TRBJ2-7, with D perhaps TRBD1 (6 bases). V was shortened by 5 bases and J by 3 bases, with 17 bases between the two germline ends. CDR3 length: 15 amino acids. Germline V gene data show CDR1 as MDHEN and CDR2 as SYDVKM. This CDR3 is CASSGMGAPDYEQYF. Written as DNA, the CDR3 is TGTGCCAGCAGTGGGATGGGGGCCCCGGACTACGAGCAGTACTTC.

This clonotype showed up many times. This chain uses TRBV27 with TRBJ1-6; 9 bases agree with TRBD1. V lost 5 bases, J lost 10 bases, and 9 bases stayed unmatched. From germline, CDR1 is MNHEY and CDR2 SMNVEV (reference sequence). The CDR3 sequence is 15 residues long. The CDR3 loop reads CASSPGQGMVSPLHF. CDR3 nucleotide sequence: TGTGCCAGCAGTCCTGGACAGGGGATGGTGTCACCCCTCCACTTT.

This chain links TRBV28 with TRBJ2-5; weak D call: TRBD1 (5 bases). The V gene's germline CDR1 is MDHEN and CDR2 SYDVKM. This CDR3 has 18 amino acids. The V gene lost 1 base and the J gene lost 4 bases, with 22 bases spanning the gap. CDR3 protein: CASSLSQRGSRPSETQYF. CDR3 sequence (DNA): TGTGCCAGCAGTTTATCTCAAAGGGGTAGCCGACCCTCAGAGACCCAGTACTTC.

For this clonotype: This may stem from a read error, because a much larger clone lies one nucleotide away. The V gene is TRBV14, the J gene TRBJ1-5, with a weak D call TRBD1 (5 bases). The CDR3 loop spans 14 amino acids. Germline V gives CDR1 SGHDN, CDR2 FVKESK. V was trimmed by 1 base and J by 5 bases, leaving 9 bases between them. The CDR3 loop is CASSQGTRDQPQHF. Here the CDR3 DNA reads TGTGCCAGCAGCCAAGGGACAAGGGATCAGCCCCAGCATTTT.

V gene TRBV4-2 combines with J gene TRBJ1-4; 9 nucleotides line up with TRBD1. Germline loops: CDR1 LGHNA, CDR2 YNFKEQ. V dropped 0 bases and J dropped 6; count of bases not matched to a gene: 5. The length of the CDR3 is 16 residues. The CDR3 sequence: CASSQDGDRVYEKLFF. CDR3 nucleotides: TGTGCCAGCAGCCAAGATGGGGACAGGGTTTATGAAAAACTGTTTTTT.

This clonotype has ten or more counts. The genes are TRBV20-1 and TRBJ2-2; TRBD2 matches 10 bases. With V trimmed by 6 bases and J by 1 base, 2 bases remained unmatched. This CDR3 has 14 amino acids. Germline CDR1 reads DFQATT; CDR2 reads SNEGSKA (reference sequence). CDR3 sequence: CSARLAGNTGELFF. Here the CDR3 DNA reads TGCAGTGCCAGACTAGCGGGGAACACCGGGGAGCTGTTTTTT.

The chain recombines TRBV5-1 with TRBJ2-2; D unclear. Germline V gene sequence: CDR1 SGHRS, CDR2 YFSETQ. This CDR3 comprises 14 residues. The V end lost 7 bases, the J end lost 3 bases, and 13 bases lay between the germline ends. CDR3 protein: CASGLGTDTGELFF. CDR3 in DNA: TGCGCCAGCGGTCTCGGTACAGACACCGGGGAGCTGTTTTTT.

This clonotype appeared many times. The chain joins TRBV6-5 to TRBJ2-6; unclear D gene. The CDR3 has 14 residues. Trimming stripped 2 bases from V and 4 bases from J, with 6 bases between. Germline V CDR1 and CDR2: MNHEY, SVGAGI. The CDR3 sequence is CASSYGVGANVLTF. The CDR3 DNA is TGTGCCAGCAGTTACGGGGTAGGGGCCAACGTCCTGACTTTC.